This section outlines one T cell receptor beta chain sequence together with its context. This specimen comes from a study of blood T cell repertoires in COVID-19. In the study overall: T cells, B-cell-depleted T cells, or PBMCs supplied cDNA or gDNA.

The V gene end was trimmed by 4 bases and the J gene end by 5 bases; junction bases not matched to a gene: 1. Germline values: CDR1 SGHRS, CDR2 YFSETQ. The CDR3 has 12 residues. Original processing notes: Researchers report that nucleated cell counts were estimated from reference gene primer amplification. Measured with immunoSEQ multiplex PCR; TCRdb has only the in-frame clones, and not every one. Clone size and V and J calls were adopted from that table, with D and trimming inferred from the DNA. The sample lists fewer than 150,000 clones, about 80% seen once, with 8.8% in the top ten. The clonotype originates from a woman over 75 in a cohort sampled during active or convalescent COVID-19. This chain joins TRBV5-1 and TRBJ2-3; TRBD2 aligns across 7 bases. Specimen: peripheral blood. The DNA for the CDR3 is TGCGCCAGCAGCCCGGGGGGAGATACGCAGTATTTT. This sequence encodes CASSPGGDTQYF. Full variable domain (missing parts from reference TRBV5-1 and TRBJ2-3): KAGVTQTPRYLIKTRGQQVTLSCSPISGHRSVSWYQQTPGQGLQFLFEYFSETQRNKGNFPGRFSGRQFSNSRSEMNVSTLELGDSALYLCASSPGGDTQYFGPGTRLTVL.